What follows describes a single TCR beta chain. This CDR3 contains 14 residues. The entry originates in a study of blood T cell repertoires in COVID-19. Overall study: Sources were T cells, B-cell-depleted T cells, or PBMCs; the material itself was cDNA or gDNA.

Original methodology: Quantification of nucleated cells was approximated via reference gene primer amplification. Produced via immunoSEQ multiplex PCR; TCRdb's table is partial and in-frame only. From that table come the V and J calls and clone size; the DNA was used to work out D and trimming. The profile shows roughly 100,000 clones, 75% to 90% of them singletons. Sequencing was carried out using peripheral blood. The source is a woman older than 75 with acute or convalescent COVID-19. The rearrangement links TRBV21-1 to TRBJ2-7; the table assigns TRBD1, which was not confirmed against the DNA. TRBV21-1 is shown as a pseudogene. CDR3 DNA sequence: TGTGCCAGCAGCCACCTGGACAGTTCCTACGAGCAGTACTTC. Its protein product is CASSHLDSSYEQYF.